Following are 9 T cell receptor beta chains from one sample sequenced in a study of a mutant IDH1 vaccine in newly diagnosed glioma. No antigen has been identified for these receptors. Some clones are missing from TCRdb's copy, which holds only in-frame ones; the method was immunoSEQ multiplex PCR. The sample shows approximately 82,000 clones, approximately 85% of them seen only once. Time point specified: week 23, last vaccination. A 20-mer mutant IDH1 peptide at 300 ug was injected subcutaneously with topical imiquimod. Specimen: PBMCs, collected from a glioma patient whose treatment included an IDH1 peptide vaccine. The receptors derive from a man aged 25-40 years with glioma. Some clones in this sample may be carry-over from other donors' samples.

This clone was found once. This chain links TRBV11-2 with TRBJ2-3, with 8 bases fitting TRBD2. CDR1 is SGHAT, CDR2 FQNNGV, per germline. Unmatched junction bases numbered 13, after V lost 3 bases and J lost 2 bases. The CDR3 sequence is 18 residues long. DNA for the CDR3: TGTGCCAGCAGCTTGTCCGGGGGGGAGATGTTGGACACAGATACGCAGTATTTT. Translating it yields CASSLSGGEMLDTDTQYF.

This clone was observed once. The chain is built from TRBV2 and TRBJ2-7; D may match TRBD1 or TRBD2 (5 bases each). The CDR3 contains 14 residues. The V end was cut by 6 bases, the J end by 2 bases, with 14 bases between. The V gene's germline CDR1 is SNHLY and CDR2 FYNNEI. CDR3 coding DNA: TGTGCCAGCAGCCCCCCGCCGGGGCCCTACGAGCAGTACTTC. Its translation: CASSPPPGPYEQYF. Supplemented by reference TRBV2 and TRBJ2-7, the full variable domain reads EPEVTQTPSHQVTQMGQEVILRCVPISNHLYFYWYRQILGQKVEFLVSFYNNEISEKSEIFDDQFSVERPDGSNFTLKIRSTKLEDSAMYFCASSPPPGPYEQYFGPGTRLTVT.

J is TRBJ1-2 and V is TRBV30; possibly TRBD1 for D (6 bases). The germline V gene encodes CDR1 GTSNPN and CDR2 SVGIG (reference sequence). The CDR3 length is 15 residues. Trimming removed 0 bases from V and 5 bases from J, with 16 bases in between. In DNA, the CDR3 is TGTGCCTGGAGTGTACAGGGATTTCTCTCGTATGGCTACACCTTC. Amino acids: CAWSVQGFLSYGYTF.

The rearrangement uses TRBV15 and TRBJ1-4; D gene unclear. V dropped 0 bases and J dropped 4 bases, with 12 bases sitting between them. The CDR3 is 16 amino acids. Germline V CDR1 and CDR2: LNHNV, YYDKDF (reference sequence). CDR3 DNA sequence: TGTGCCACCAGCAGAGATCGGGCAGCCAATAATGAAAAACTGTTTTTT. Its translation is CATSRDRAANNEKLFF. Using reference TRBV15 and TRBJ1-4 for the parts outside the CDR3, the full variable domain is DAMVIQNPRYQVTQFGKPVTLSCSQTLNHNVMYWYQQKSSQAPKLLFHYYDKDFNNEADTPDNFQSRRPNTSFCFLDIRSPGLGDTAMYLCATSRDRAANNEKLFFGSGTQLSVL.

V and J are TRBV15 and TRBJ2-1, with TRBD2 identical over 9 bases. This CDR3 contains 18 residues. V dropped 0 bases and J dropped 2; count of bases not matched to a gene: 8. In germline, CDR1 is LNHNV, CDR2 YYDKDF (reference sequence). CDR3 residues: CATSRDQAREGPYNEQFF. In DNA, the CDR3 is TGTGCCACCAGCAGAGATCAGGCGCGGGAGGGCCCCTACAATGAGCAGTTCTTC.

CDR3 amino acids: CASRGPGETQYF. As DNA, the CDR3 is TGTGCCAGCAGAGGGCCAGGGGAGACCCAGTACTTC. V usage is TRBV6-5 and J usage is TRBJ2-5; D may be TRBD1 (5 bases). Germline V CDR1 and CDR2: MNHEY, SVGAGI. V was pared by 6 bases and J by 5 bases, with 10 bases between. The CDR3 contains 12 residues.

Concerning this clone itself: Other nucleotide sequences from this sample produce the same CDR3. The chain is built from TRBV7-3 and TRBJ1-1; no definite D call. V shed 1 base and J shed 1 base, with 4 bases lying between them. CDR1 SGHTA and CDR2 FQGTGA come from the germline V gene. This CDR3 has 13 amino acids. CDR3 nucleotide sequence: TGTGCCAGCAGCTTAAGCGGGAACACTGAAGCTTTCTTT. Translation gives CASSLSGNTEAFF. The entire variable domain, with the rest obtained from reference TRBV7-3 and TRBJ1-1, is as follows: GAGVSQTPSNKVTEKGKYVELRCDPISGHTALYWYRQSLGQGPEFLIYFQGTGAADDSGLPNDRFFAVRPEGSVSTLKIQRTERGDSAVYLCASSLSGNTEAFFGQGTRLTVV.

The CDR3 is CSAGWRGYTF. The DNA of the CDR3 is TGCAGTGCTGGTTGGCGGGGCTACACCTTC. The J gene is TRBJ1-2, the V gene TRBV20-1, with D unresolved. The CDR3 is 10 residues long. Germline CDR1 reads DFQATT; CDR2 reads SNEGSKA (reference sequence). Trimming removed 5 bases at V and 8 bases at J, with 9 bases between.

V is TRBV5-4 and J is TRBJ1-2, with a weak D call TRBD1 (6 bases). Trimming pared 5 bases from V and 8 bases from J, leaving 16 bases between. This CDR3 is built from 13 residues. From germline, CDR1 is SGHNT and CDR2 YYREEE (reference sequence). The CDR3 bases are TGTGCCAGCAGAACCGACAGCGGGGGCGGCTACACCTTC. Translating gives CASRTDSGGGYTF.